The 10 T cell receptor beta chains given below trace back to one sample, sequenced in a study of T cell responses to AZD1222 COVID-19 vaccine. Only in-frame clones appear in the TCRdb table, and some are missing; sequencing was by immunoSEQ multiplex PCR. The repertoire holds roughly 120,000 clones, around 89% seen once, with around 7.1% in the top ten. The source was peripheral blood, collected 28 days after the second AZD1222 dose. The receptors shown here come from an adult who received the AZD1222 COVID-19 vaccine.

CDR3 sequence (DNA): TGTGCCAGCAGCTTAGCGGGAGGCGCTAACTATGGCTACACCTTC. It is translated as CASSLAGGANYGYTF. The rearrangement links TRBV7-2 to TRBJ1-2; D unresolved. The CDR3 has 15 amino acids. CDR1 is SGHTA, CDR2 FQGNSA, per germline. The ends were cut back, 0 bases at V and 0 bases at J, with 8 bases in the middle.

The rearrangement uses TRBV7-3 and TRBJ2-5, with D perhaps being TRBD1 or TRBD2 (5 bases each). Trimming cost V 5 bases and J 1 base, with 11 bases left between them. Germline V gene sequence: CDR1 SGHTA, CDR2 FQGTGA. CDR3 length: 14 amino acids. The CDR3 coding sequence is TGTGCCAGCAGCCCAGGGAGAGTCCAAGAGACCCAGTACTTC. This translates into CASSPGRVQETQYF.

The chain has TRBV3-1 (or the pseudogene TRBV3-2) and TRBJ1-2; 7 bases fit TRBD1. J lost 8 bases, V lost 0 bases, and 12 bases had no gene match. Germline V lookup: CDR1 LGHDT, CDR2 YNNKEL (reference sequence). The CDR3 spans 16 residues. This CDR3 is CASSQDETGPYGGYTF. The DNA of the CDR3 is TGTGCCAGCAGCCAAGACGAGACAGGGCCATATGGAGGCTACACCTTC.

The gene calls are TRBV12-2 and TRBJ2-1; TRBD2 is the table's D call and was not checked against the DNA. TRBV12-2 is reported as a pseudogene. The CDR3 spans 17 residues. CDR3 residues: CASRLQGEASSYNEQFF. The CDR3 DNA reads TGTGCAAGTCGCCTCCAAGGAGAGGCCAGTTCCTACAATGAGCAGTTCTTC.

The chain recombines TRBV11-2 with TRBJ1-2; 8 bases line up with TRBD1. Germline V gene data show CDR1 as SGHAT and CDR2 as FQNNGV. This CDR3 comprises 14 residues. V lost 5 bases and J lost 4; bases outside the gene matches: 6. The CDR3 nucleotides read TGTGCCAGCAGCCAAAACAGGGGGACCTATGGCTACACCTTC. Its translation: CASSQNRGTYGYTF.

The chain has TRBV5-1 and TRBJ1-2; D is unclear. Trimming stripped 0 bases from V and 8 bases from J, with 14 bases between. The CDR3 is 14 amino acids. Germline-derived CDR1 and CDR2 are SGHRS and YFSETQ. CDR3 DNA sequence: TGCGCCAGCAGCTTGGAAGTCCCCTCCGACGGCTACACCTTC. Translating gives CASSLEVPSDGYTF.

The chain joins TRBV6-5 to TRBJ1-4; TRBD1 agrees at 8 bases. Germline values: CDR1 MNHEY, CDR2 SVGAGI. The junction had 11 bases not matched to a gene; V was cut back by 10 bases and J by 10 bases. There are 13 residues in the CDR3. CDR3 sequence reads: CATRDRPSGKLFF. The CDR3 DNA reads as TGTGCCACCAGGGACAGGCCCTCTGGAAAACTGTTTTTT.

The chain has TRBV11-2 and TRBJ1-2; TRBD1 is a possible D gene (5 bases). Per germline, CDR1 SGHAT and CDR2 FQNNGV. Trimming took 5 bases from V and 5 from J, leaving 18 bases between them. This CDR3 contains 15 residues. CDR3 DNA: TGTGCCAGCAGCAAAAGAGAGGGGCAAGGGTATGGCTACACCTTC. Protein sequence: CASSKREGQGYGYTF.

J is TRBJ2-1 and V is TRBV15; 11 nucleotides match TRBD2. Unmatched junction bases numbered 17, after V lost 3 bases and J lost 4 bases. The CDR3 is 20 residues long. The germline V gene has CDR1 LNHNV and CDR2 YYDKDF (reference sequence). The CDR3 protein is CATSSDLGSTSGAFYNEQFF. For the CDR3, the DNA is TGTGCCACCAGCAGTGACCTTGGGTCGACTAGCGGGGCCTTTTACAATGAGCAGTTCTTC. Full variable domain (rest looked up from reference TRBV15 and TRBJ2-1): DAMVIQNPRYQVTQFGKPVTLSCSQTLNHNVMYWYQQKSSQAPKLLFHYYDKDFNNEADTPDNFQSRRPNTSFCFLDIRSPGLGDTAMYLCATSSDLGSTSGAFYNEQFFGPGTRLTVL.

The chain combines TRBV7-9 with TRBJ2-1, with D perhaps TRBD1 (6 bases). Trimming pared 5 bases from V and 5 bases from J, leaving 13 bases between. The CDR3 spans 14 residues. The germline CDR1 and CDR2 sequences are SEHNR and FQNEAQ (reference sequence). The CDR3 here is CASSPGGTNNEQFF. Written as DNA, the CDR3 is TGTGCCAGCAGCCCTGGGGGCACAAACAATGAGCAGTTCTTC. Based on the CDR3 plus reference TRBV7-9 and TRBJ2-1, the full variable domain is DTGVSQNPRHKITKRGQNVTFRCDPISEHNRLYWYRQTLGQGPEFLTYFQNEAQLEKSRLLSDRFSAERPKGSFSTLEIQRTEQGDSAMYLCASSPGGTNNEQFFGPGTRLTVL.